Sequencing of this TCR beta chain was carried out in a study of blood T cell repertoires in COVID-19. As for the study in general: Samples of COVID-19 (acute and convalescent) were obtained from the United States, Italy and Spain. Sample material is recorded as cDNA or gDNA derived from T cells, B-cell-depleted T cells, or PBMCs.

Grouping used clinical history reported by participants in a survey and questionnaire. Original methodology: It was from reference gene primer amplification that nucleated cell counts were estimated. Only in-frame clones appear in the TCRdb table, and some are missing; sequencing was by immunoSEQ multiplex PCR. V and J calls and clone size are those listed in that table; D and trimming were worked out from the DNA. Altogether 200,000 to 250,000 clones are present, nearly 90% being singletons, with the ten largest covering more than 13%. This CDR3 comprises 14 residues. V lost 2 bases to trimming and J lost 6 bases, with 12 bases between them. The V gene's germline CDR1 is SGHRS and CDR2 YFSETQ.

The sequencing sample was made of PBMCs or T cells enriched from blood (not recorded which). The TCR was taken from a man between 25 and 39 years old who had been exposed to COVID-19. The chain recombines TRBV5-1 with TRBJ2-1; weak D call: TRBD2 (6 bases). Here the CDR3 DNA reads TGCGCCAGCAGCTTTCCGGGAGAAATCAATGAGCAGTTCTTC. As protein: CASSFPGEINEQFF.